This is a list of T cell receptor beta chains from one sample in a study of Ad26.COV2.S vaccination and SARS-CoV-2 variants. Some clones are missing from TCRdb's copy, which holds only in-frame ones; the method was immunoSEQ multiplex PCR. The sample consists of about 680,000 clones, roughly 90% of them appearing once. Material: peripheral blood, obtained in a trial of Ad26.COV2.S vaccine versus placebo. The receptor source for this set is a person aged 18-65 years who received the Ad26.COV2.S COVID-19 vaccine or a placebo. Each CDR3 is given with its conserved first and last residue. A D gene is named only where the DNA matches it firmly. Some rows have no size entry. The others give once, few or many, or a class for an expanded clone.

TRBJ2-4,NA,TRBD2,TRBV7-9,CASSPLGGSGSLAKNIQYF,TGTGCCAGCAGCCCCCTCGGTGGTAGCGGGTCATTAGCCAAAAACATTCAGTACTTC
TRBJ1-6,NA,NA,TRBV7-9,CASSPSHTLHF,TGTGCCAGCAGCCCCTCCCATACCCTCCACTTT
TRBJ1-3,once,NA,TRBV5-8,CASSQRQRRIYF,TGTGCCAGCAGCCAACGACAGAGGCGGATATATTTT
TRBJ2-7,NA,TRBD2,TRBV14,CASSQGRSGTSSYEQYF,TGTGCCAGCAGCCAAGGTCGATCCGGGACTAGCTCCTACGAGCAGTACTTC
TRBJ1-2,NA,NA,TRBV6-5,CASKRDIANYGYTF,TGTGCCAGCAAACGGGACATAGCTAACTATGGCTACACCTTC
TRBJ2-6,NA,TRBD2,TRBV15,CATSRGIGLAGGLGANVLTF,TGTGCCACCAGCAGGGGTATCGGACTAGCGGGAGGGCTTGGGGCCAACGTCCTGACTTTC
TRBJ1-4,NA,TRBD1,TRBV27,CASSNRGATTNEKLFF,TGTGCCAGCAGTAACAGGGGGGCGACAACTAATGAAAAACTGTTTTTT
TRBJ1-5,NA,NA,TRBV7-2,CASSLEPGNQPQHF,TGTGCCAGCAGCTTAGAACCGGGGAATCAGCCCCAGCATTTT
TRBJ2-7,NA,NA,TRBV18,CASSSGHEQYF,TGTGCCAGCTCATCTGGACACGAGCAGTACTTC
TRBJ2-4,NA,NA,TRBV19,CASKRGIAKNIQYF,TGTGCCAGTAAAAGGGGAATAGCCAAAAACATTCAGTACTTC
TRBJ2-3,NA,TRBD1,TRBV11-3,CASSLGQGSGTDTQYF,TGTGCCAGCAGCTTGGGACAGGGGTCAGGGACAGATACGCAGTATTTT
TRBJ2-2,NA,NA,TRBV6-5,CASTPHGGTGELFF,TGTGCCAGCACCCCCCACGGGGGCACCGGGGAGCTGTTTTTT
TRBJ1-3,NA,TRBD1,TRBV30,CAWAQGNTIYF,TGTGCCTGGGCACAGGGGAACACCATATATTTT
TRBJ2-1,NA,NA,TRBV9,CASSAYGGNYNEQFF,TGTGCCAGCAGCGCCTACGGAGGGAACTACAATGAGCAGTTCTTC
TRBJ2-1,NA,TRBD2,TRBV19,CASNGGGAQGAYNEQFF,TGTGCCAGTAACGGCGGGGGGGCCCAGGGTGCCTACAATGAGCAGTTCTTC
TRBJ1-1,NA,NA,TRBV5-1,CASSLEGSNTEAFF,TGCGCCAGCAGCTTGGAGGGGTCAAACACTGAAGCTTTCTTT